The T cell receptor beta chain under discussion was sequenced for a study of radiation and T cells in renal cell carcinoma. Study-wide context: Nephrectomy followed 15 Gy stereotactic body radiation by 4 weeks.

This clone was recorded once. This table comes from immunoSEQ multiplex PCR, and its TCRdb copy is limited to in-frame clones, with some not included. The table shows some 110,000 clones, with approximately 80% occurring only once. V dropped 3 bases and J dropped 4 bases, with 15 bases sitting between them. The CDR3 runs 15 residues. Per the germline V gene, CDR1 is KGHSH and CDR2 is LQKENI. Indicated time point: baseline pretreatment blood. The sample's treatment: 15 Gy SBRT to primary tumor, nephrectomy 4 weeks later. V gene TRBV18 combines with J gene TRBJ1-2, with D uncertain. The sequenced sample was blood, obtained from a patient whose treatment included radiotherapy and nephrectomy. The receptor's source is a woman aged 55 to 70 with renal cell carcinoma. The CDR3 DNA reads as TGTGCCAGCTCACCGCAGAGACCCGAGCTCTATGGCTACACCTTC. It specifies CASSPQRPELYGYTF.